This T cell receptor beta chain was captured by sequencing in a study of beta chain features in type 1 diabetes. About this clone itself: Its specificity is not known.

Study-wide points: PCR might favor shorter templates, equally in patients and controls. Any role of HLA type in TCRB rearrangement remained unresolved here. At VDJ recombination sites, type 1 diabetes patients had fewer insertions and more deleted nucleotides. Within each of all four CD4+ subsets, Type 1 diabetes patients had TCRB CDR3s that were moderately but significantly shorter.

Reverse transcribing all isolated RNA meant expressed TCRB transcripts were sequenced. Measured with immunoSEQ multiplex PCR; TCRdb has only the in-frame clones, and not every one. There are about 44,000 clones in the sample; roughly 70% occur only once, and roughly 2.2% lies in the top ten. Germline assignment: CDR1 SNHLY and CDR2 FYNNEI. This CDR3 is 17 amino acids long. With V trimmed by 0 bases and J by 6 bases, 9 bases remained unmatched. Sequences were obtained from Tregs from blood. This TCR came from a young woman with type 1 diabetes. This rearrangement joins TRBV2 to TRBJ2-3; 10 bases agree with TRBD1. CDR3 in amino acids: CASSEATWDRGFDTQYF. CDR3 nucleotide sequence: TGTGCCAGCAGTGAAGCGACTTGGGACAGGGGATTCGATACGCAGTATTTT.